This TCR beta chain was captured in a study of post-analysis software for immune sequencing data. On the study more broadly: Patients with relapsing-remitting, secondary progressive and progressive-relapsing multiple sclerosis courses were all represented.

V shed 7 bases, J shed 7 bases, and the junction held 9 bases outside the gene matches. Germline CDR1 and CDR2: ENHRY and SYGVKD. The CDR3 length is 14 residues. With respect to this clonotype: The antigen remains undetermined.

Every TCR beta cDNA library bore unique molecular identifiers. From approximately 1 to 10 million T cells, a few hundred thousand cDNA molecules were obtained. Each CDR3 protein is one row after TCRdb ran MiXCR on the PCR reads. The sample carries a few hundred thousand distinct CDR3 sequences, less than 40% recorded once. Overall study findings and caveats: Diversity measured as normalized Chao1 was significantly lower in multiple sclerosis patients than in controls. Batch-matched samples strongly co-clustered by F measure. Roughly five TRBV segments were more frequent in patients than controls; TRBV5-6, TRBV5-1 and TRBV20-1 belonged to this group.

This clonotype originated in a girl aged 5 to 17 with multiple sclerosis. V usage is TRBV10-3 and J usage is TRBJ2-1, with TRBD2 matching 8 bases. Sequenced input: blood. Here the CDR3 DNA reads TGTGCCATCAAGGTGGCGGGAGGACCTAATGAGCAGTTCTTC. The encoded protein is CAIKVAGGPNEQFF.